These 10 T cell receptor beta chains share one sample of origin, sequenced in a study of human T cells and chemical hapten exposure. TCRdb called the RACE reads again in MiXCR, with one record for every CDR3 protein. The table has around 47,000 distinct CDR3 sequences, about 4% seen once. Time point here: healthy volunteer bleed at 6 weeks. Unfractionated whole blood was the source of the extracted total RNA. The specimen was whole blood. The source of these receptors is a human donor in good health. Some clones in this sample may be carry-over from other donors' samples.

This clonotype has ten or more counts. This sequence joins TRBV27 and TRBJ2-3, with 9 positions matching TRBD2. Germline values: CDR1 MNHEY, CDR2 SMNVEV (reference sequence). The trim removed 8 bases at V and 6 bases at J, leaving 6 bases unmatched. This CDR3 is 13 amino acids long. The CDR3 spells CASVAGVGDTQYF. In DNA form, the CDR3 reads TGTGCCAGCGTAGCGGGAGTTGGGGATACGCAGTATTTT.

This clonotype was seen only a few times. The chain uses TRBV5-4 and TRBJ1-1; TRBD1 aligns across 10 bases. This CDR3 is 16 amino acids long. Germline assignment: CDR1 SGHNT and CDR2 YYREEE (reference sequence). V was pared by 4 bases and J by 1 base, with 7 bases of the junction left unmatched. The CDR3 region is CASSPGQGRRNTEAFF. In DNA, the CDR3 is TGTGCCAGCAGCCCGGGACAGGGGAGGAGGAACACTGAAGCTTTCTTT.

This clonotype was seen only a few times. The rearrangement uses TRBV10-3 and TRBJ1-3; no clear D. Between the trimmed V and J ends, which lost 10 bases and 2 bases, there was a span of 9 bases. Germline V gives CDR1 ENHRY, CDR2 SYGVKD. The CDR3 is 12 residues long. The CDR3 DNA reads TGTGCCACTTCGACTGCTGGAAACACCATATATTTT. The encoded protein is CATSTAGNTIYF.

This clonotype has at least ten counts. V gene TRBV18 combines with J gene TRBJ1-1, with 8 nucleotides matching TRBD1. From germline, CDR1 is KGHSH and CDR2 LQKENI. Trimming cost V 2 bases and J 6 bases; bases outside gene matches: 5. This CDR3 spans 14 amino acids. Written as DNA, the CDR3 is TGTGCCAGCTCACCAAAAAACAGGGGGGCTGAAGCTTTCTTT. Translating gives CASSPKNRGAEAFF.

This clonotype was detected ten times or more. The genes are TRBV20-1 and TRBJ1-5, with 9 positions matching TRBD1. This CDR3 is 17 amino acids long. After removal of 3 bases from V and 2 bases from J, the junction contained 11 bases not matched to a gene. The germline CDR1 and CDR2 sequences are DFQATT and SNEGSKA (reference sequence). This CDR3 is CSASPLGQGRGNQPQHF. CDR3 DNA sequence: TGCAGTGCTAGCCCCCTCGGACAGGGGAGGGGCAATCAGCCCCAGCATTTT.

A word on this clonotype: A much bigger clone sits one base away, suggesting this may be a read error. The CDR3 DNA follows: TGTGCCAGCAGCTCCAAAACGGGACCGTACAATGAGCAGTTCTTC. Translated: CASSSKTGPYNEQFF. The chain couples TRBV5-5 to TRBJ2-1; D may be TRBD1 or TRBD2 (5 bases each). V lost 3 bases, J lost 4 bases, and 14 bases lay in between. The CDR3 is made up of 15 amino acids. Germline CDR1 and CDR2: SGHKS and YYEKEE (reference sequence).

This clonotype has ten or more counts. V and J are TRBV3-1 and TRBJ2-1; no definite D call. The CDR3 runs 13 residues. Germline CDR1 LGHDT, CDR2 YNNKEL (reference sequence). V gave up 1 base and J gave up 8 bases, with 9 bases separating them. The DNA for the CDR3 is TGTGCCAGCAGCCAAGTAACGTCGGATGAGCAGTTCTTC. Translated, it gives CASSQVTSDEQFF.

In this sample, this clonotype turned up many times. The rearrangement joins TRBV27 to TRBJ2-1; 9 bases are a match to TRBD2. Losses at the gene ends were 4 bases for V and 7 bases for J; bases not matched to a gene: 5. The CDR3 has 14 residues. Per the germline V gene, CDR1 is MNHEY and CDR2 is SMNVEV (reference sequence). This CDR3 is CASSYSGSLNEQFF. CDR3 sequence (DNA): TGTGCCAGCAGTTATAGCGGGAGCTTGAATGAGCAGTTCTTC.

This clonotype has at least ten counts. The DNA of the CDR3 is TGTGCCACCAGTGCCGGAGGTGGGGGTTATGAGCAGTACTTC. It yields the protein CATSAGGGGYEQYF. J is TRBJ2-7 and V is TRBV24-1, with D possibly being TRBD1 or TRBD2 (5 bases each). This CDR3 contains 14 residues. Germline lookup yields CDR1 KGHDR and CDR2 SFDVKD. Trimming left V 5 bases short and J 7 bases short, with 17 bases between.

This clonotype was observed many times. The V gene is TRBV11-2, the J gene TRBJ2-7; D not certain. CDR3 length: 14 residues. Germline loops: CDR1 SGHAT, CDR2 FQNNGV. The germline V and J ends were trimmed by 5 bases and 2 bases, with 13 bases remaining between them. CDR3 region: CASSPVVPPYEQYF. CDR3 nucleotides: TGTGCCAGCAGCCCCGTGGTTCCCCCCTACGAGCAGTACTTC. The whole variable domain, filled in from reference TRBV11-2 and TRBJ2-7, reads EAGVAQSPRYKIIEKRQSVAFWCNPISGHATLYWYQQILGQGPKLLIQFQNNGVVDDSQLPKDRFSAERLKGVDSTLKIQPAKLEDSAVYLCASSPVVPPYEQYFGPGTRLTVT.